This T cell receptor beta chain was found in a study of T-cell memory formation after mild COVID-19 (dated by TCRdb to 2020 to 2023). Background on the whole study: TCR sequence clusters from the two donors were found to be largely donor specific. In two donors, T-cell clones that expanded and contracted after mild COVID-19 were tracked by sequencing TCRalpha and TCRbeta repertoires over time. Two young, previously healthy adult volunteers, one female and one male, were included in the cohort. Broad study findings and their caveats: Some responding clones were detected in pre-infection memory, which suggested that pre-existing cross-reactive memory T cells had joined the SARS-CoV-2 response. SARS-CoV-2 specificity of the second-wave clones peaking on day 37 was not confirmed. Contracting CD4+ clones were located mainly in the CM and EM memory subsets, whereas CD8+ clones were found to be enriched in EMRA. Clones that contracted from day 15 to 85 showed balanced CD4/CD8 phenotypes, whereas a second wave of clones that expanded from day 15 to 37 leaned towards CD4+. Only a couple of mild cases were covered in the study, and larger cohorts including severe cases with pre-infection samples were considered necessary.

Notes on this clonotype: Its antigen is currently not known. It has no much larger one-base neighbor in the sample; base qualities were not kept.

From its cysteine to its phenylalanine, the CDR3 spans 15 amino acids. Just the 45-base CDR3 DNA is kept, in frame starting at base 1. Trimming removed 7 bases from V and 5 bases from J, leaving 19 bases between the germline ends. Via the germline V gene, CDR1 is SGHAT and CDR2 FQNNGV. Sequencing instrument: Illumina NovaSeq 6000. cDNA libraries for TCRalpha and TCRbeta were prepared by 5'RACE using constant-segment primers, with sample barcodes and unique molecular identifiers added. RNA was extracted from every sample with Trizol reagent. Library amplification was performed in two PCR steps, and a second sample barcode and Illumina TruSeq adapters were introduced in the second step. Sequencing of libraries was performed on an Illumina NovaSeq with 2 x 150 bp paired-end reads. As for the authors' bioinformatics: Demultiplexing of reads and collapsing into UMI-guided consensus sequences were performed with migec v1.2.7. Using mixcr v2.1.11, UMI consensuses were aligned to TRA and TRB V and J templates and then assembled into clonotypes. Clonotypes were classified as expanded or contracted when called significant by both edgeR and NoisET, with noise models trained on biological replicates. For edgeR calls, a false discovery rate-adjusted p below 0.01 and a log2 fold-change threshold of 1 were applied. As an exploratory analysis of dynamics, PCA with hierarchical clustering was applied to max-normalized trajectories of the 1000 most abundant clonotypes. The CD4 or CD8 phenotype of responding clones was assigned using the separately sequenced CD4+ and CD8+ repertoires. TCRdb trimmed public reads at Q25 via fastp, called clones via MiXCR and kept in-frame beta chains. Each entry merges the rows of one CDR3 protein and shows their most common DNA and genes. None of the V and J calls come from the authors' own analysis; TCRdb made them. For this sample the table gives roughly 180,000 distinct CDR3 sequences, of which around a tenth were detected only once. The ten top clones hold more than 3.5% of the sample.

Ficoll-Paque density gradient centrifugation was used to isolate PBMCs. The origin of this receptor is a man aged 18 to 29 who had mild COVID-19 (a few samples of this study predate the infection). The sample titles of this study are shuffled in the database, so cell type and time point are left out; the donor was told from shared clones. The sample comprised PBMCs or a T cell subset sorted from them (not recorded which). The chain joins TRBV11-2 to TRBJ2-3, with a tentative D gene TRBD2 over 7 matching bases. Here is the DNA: TGTGCCAGCAATTATGGGGGGGCTGGCGGAGATACGCAGTATTTT. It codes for CASNYGGAGGDTQYF.